Below are 2 T cell receptor beta chains sequenced from a single sample in a study of patients and donors after allogeneic stem cell transplantation. TCRdb re-analysed the RT-PCR reads in MiXCR, keeping a single row per CDR3 protein. Found here are about 57,000 distinct CDR3 sequences, about an eighth of them singletons; the top ten hold around 33%. Sequencing was performed on blood, either unsorted or a sorted T cell fraction (not recorded which). The source is a human donor who was either an allogeneic HSCT recipient or a stem cell or donor lymphocyte infusion donor (not recorded which). It is not recorded whose cells these are; they may come from a transplant donor.

The genes are TRBV24-1 and TRBJ1-1, with 9 bases matching TRBD1. The CDR3 runs to 18 residues. Germline lookup yields CDR1 KGHDR and CDR2 SFDVKD. The V segment lost 1 base and the J segment 4 bases; nucleotides outside the gene matches: 12. The CDR3, as DNA: TGTGCCACCAGTGATTTTGCCCTGGACAGGGGAGGTTGCACTGAAGCTTTCTTT. It yields the protein CATSDFALDRGGCTEAFF.

This clonotype was detected only a few times. The gene calls are TRBV2 and TRBJ1-2; the D is unclear. Trimming removed 8 bases at V and 4 bases at J, with 8 bases between. The V gene's germline CDR1 is SNHLY and CDR2 FYNNEI. This CDR3 region has 11 residues. The CDR3 protein is CASGTVYGYTF. DNA of the CDR3: TGTGCCAGCGGTACAGTCTATGGCTACACCTTC.